A selection of T cell receptor beta chains follows, all from one sample in a study of neurological immune-mediated disorders. TCRdb reprocessed the 5' RACE reads via MiXCR and lists one record per CDR3 protein. The data show tens of thousands of distinct CDR3 sequences, approximately 14% seen once. The source material was PBMCs. These receptors originate from a woman between 45 and 65 years old with HTLV-1-associated myelopathy (HAM/TSP). Both conserved end residues are part of each CDR3. Fields, in order: J gene, D gene, clone size, V gene, CDR3 protein, CDR3 DNA. The D gene is left open where the match is weak. Rows may omit the clone size; those that give it use once, few, many or a size class.

>TRBJ1-5|NA|many|TRBV7-2
CASSPYSNQPQHF
TGTGCCAGCAGCCCTTATAGCAATCAGCCCCAGCATTTT
>TRBJ1-6|NA|NA|TRBV5-1
CASSLDRGDSPLHF
TGCGCCAGCAGCTTAGACAGAGGTGACTCACCCCTCCACTTT
>TRBJ2-7|NA|many|TRBV7-2
CASSLKASSYEQYF
TGTGCCAGCAGCTTAAAGGCCTCTTCTTACGAGCAGTACTTC
>TRBJ1-2|NA|NA|TRBV6-5
CASRALSEGPLYNGYTF
TGTGCCAGCAGGGCCCTAAGTGAGGGGCCGCTATATAATGGCTACACCTTC
>TRBJ2-2|TRBD2|many|TRBV25-1
CASSELDGGAGTGELFF
TGTGCCAGCAGTGAACTGGACGGGGGGGCAGGGACCGGGGAGCTGTTTTTT
>TRBJ1-5|TRBD1|many|TRBV6-2/TRBV6-3
CASRMTGDGRNQPQHF
TGTGCCAGCAGGATGACAGGGGACGGTCGAAATCAGCCCCAGCATTTT
>TRBJ2-2|NA|many|TRBV2
CASSEKQGHNTGELFF
TGTGCCAGCAGTGAAAAGCAGGGACACAACACCGGGGAGCTGTTTTTT
>TRBJ1-1|TRBD1|many|TRBV6-2/TRBV6-3
CASRPGGSMNTEAFF
TGTGCCAGCAGACCAGGGGGCTCGATGAACACTGAAGCTTTCTTT
>TRBJ2-3|TRBD1|many|TRBV10-3
CAIRPGQGVADTQYF
TGTGCCATCAGACCGGGACAGGGGGTCGCAGATACGCAGTATTTT
>TRBJ2-5|NA|many|TRBV20-1
CSARDSGLAGTQYF
TGCAGTGCTAGAGATTCCGGGCTGGCAGGGACCCAGTACTTC
>TRBJ2-1|TRBD2|many|TRBV11-3
CASSTGSLAGVNNEQFF
TGTGCCAGCAGCACCGGTTCACTAGCGGGGGTTAACAATGAGCAGTTCTTC
>TRBJ1-3|NA|many|TRBV12-3/TRBV12-4
CASSLYPGTGNTIYF
TGTGCCAGCAGTTTATACCCGGGGACTGGAAACACCATATATTTT
>TRBJ2-7|TRBD1|many|TRBV20-1
CSATGTGPYEQYF
TGCAGTGCTACCGGGACAGGGCCCTACGAGCAGTACTTC
>TRBJ2-1|TRBD2|many|TRBV7-3
CASSLKAGSYNEQFF
TGTGCCAGCAGCTTAAAAGCGGGGAGCTACAATGAGCAGTTCTTC
>TRBJ1-1|TRBD1|once|TRBV11-2
CASSRDRGPSRFF
TGTGCCAGCAGCCGGGACAGGGGCCCCAGTCGCTTCTTT
>TRBJ2-3|NA|many|TRBV29-1
CSVRRLLAAAGDTQYF
TGCAGCGTCCGACGACTATTAGCAGCCGCCGGAGATACGCAGTATTTT
>TRBJ1-5|NA|many|TRBV5-5
CASSPDGRYSNQPQHF
TGTGCCAGCAGCCCGGACGGGAGATATAGCAATCAGCCCCAGCATTTT
>TRBJ1-2|NA|many|TRBV5-1
CASSLEWTPGNGYTF
TGCGCCAGCAGCTTGGAGTGGACACCCGGGAATGGCTACACCTTC
>TRBJ2-5|TRBD1|many|TRBV2
CASSQRSAGTGETQYF
TGTGCCAGCAGTCAGAGATCCGCCGGGACAGGGGAGACCCAGTACTTC
>TRBJ1-1|TRBD1|many|TRBV10-3
CAILQGAGTEAFF
TGTGCCATACTACAGGGGGCCGGGACTGAAGCTTTCTTT
>TRBJ2-1|TRBD2|NA|TRBV25-1
CASSASLSGGPYNEQFF
TGTGCCAGCAGTGCCAGCCTCAGCGGGGGACCCTACAATGAGCAGTTCTTC
>TRBJ2-3|TRBD2|many|TRBV4-3
CASSQAGGPDTQYF
TGCGCCAGCAGCCAAGCGGGGGGGCCTGATACGCAGTATTTT
>TRBJ1-1|NA|many|TRBV9
CASSVGRWGGLKDTEAFF
TGTGCCAGCAGCGTGGGGAGGTGGGGGGGACTAAAAGATACTGAAGCTTTCTTT
>TRBJ1-6|TRBD1|many|TRBV7-2
CASSSGTGTDGSPLHF
TGTGCCAGCAGCTCTGGTACCGGGACAGATGGTTCACCCCTCCACTTT
>TRBJ2-3|TRBD1|many|TRBV5-1
CASSLRLGQGSTDTQYF
TGCGCCAGCAGCTTGAGGTTGGGACAGGGCAGCACAGATACGCAGTATTTT
>TRBJ2-3|TRBD1|once|TRBV20-1
CSGLGQVLNTITDTQYF
TGCAGTGGGCTCGGACAGGTATTGAACACCATCACAGATACGCAGTATTTT
>TRBJ2-3|TRBD1|many|TRBV5-1
CASSWTGTDTQYF
TGCGCCAGCAGCTGGACAGGGACAGATACGCAGTATTTT
>TRBJ1-2|TRBD1|many|TRBV11-2
CASSLGGQGYGYTF
TGTGCCAGCAGCTTAGGCGGACAGGGCTATGGCTACACCTTC
>TRBJ2-7|NA|few|TRBV3-1
CASSQGPQGYEQYF
TGTGCCAGCAGCCAAGGTCCCCAGGGCTACGAGCAGTACTTC
>TRBJ2-7|NA|many|TRBV7-9
CASSPGSPIYEQYF
TGTGCCAGCAGCCCCGGGAGCCCCATCTACGAGCAGTACTTC
>TRBJ1-1|NA|many|TRBV6-2/TRBV6-3
CASSLSPMNTEAFF
TGTGCCAGCAGCTTGAGTCCCATGAACACTGAAGCTTTCTTT
>TRBJ1-1|NA|many|TRBV5-1
CASSLPTGNTEAFF
TGCGCCAGCAGCCTCCCGACAGGGAACACTGAAGCTTTCTTT
>TRBJ1-3|NA|many|TRBV7-2
CASSLVAGSGNTIYF
TGTGCCAGCAGCTTAGTAGCCGGCTCTGGAAACACCATATATTTT
>TRBJ2-6|NA|many|TRBV7-9
CASSLGQGYSGANVLTF
TGTGCCAGCAGCTTAGGCCAGGGCTACTCTGGGGCCAACGTCCTGACTTTC
>TRBJ2-2|NA|many|TRBV5-1
CASSFAGTGELFF
TGCGCCAGCAGCTTTGCAGGGACCGGGGAGCTGTTTTTT
>TRBJ1-1|TRBD1|many|TRBV6-2/TRBV6-3
CASSSGTGDTEAFF
TGTGCCAGCAGTAGCGGGACAGGGGACACTGAAGCTTTCTTT
>TRBJ2-3|NA|many|TRBV20-1
CSARDEHASTDTQYF
TGCAGTGCTAGAGACGAACACGCGAGCACAGATACGCAGTATTTT